Listed here are 5 T cell receptor beta chains from one sample, sequenced in a study of human T cells and chemical hapten exposure. TCRdb re-derived calls from the RACE reads in MiXCR, one entry per CDR3 protein. The table shows a few hundred thousand distinct CDR3 sequences, with around 6% occurring only once. Time point in this sample: patch test 2, 6 weeks after DPC sensitization. The treatment here: therapeutic diphenylcyclopropenone sensitization with weekly scalp DPC. The material was whole blood, obtained in connection with sensitization to the hapten diphenylcyclopropenone (DPC). The receptors here all came from a woman aged 18-29 years with alopecia areata. Some clones in this sample may be carry-over from other donors' samples.

Turning to this clonotype: A much larger clone lies one base from this, so it may be a read error. The V gene is TRBV4-1, the J gene TRBJ2-5; 7 bases line up with TRBD1. Germline CDR1 and CDR2: MGHRA and YSYEKL. The CDR3 covers 15 residues. CDR3 DNA: TGCTCCAGCAGCTATCTACAGGGGTCCCAAGAGACCCAGTACTTC. It encodes CSSSYLQGSQETQYF.

This clonotype was observed a few times. The chain has TRBV20-1 and TRBJ2-4; 7 positions agree with TRBD2. V lost 0 bases and J lost 4; bases outside the gene matches: 9. CDR1 DFQATT and CDR2 SNEGSKA come from the germline V gene (reference sequence). CDR3 length: 16 amino acids. The CDR3 DNA follows: TGCAGTGCTAGAGATCCGTCGGGGGGTAGAAAAAACATTCAGTACTTC. It encodes CSARDPSGGRKNIQYF.

This clonotype was observed once. The gene calls are TRBV20-1 and TRBJ2-3; 11 nucleotides line up with TRBD2. Germline V gives CDR1 DFQATT, CDR2 SNEGSKA (reference sequence). CDR3 length: 16 residues. The V gene end was trimmed by 6 bases and the J gene end by 3 bases; junction bases not matched to a gene: 11. The CDR3 sequence: CSAEEGTSGWTDTQYF. For the CDR3, the DNA is TGCAGTGCCGAGGAAGGGACTAGCGGTTGGACAGATACGCAGTATTTT.

This chain links TRBV6-6 with TRBJ2-1, with a possible D match to TRBD2 (5 bases). This CDR3 is built from 15 residues. Germline loops: CDR1 MNHNY, CDR2 SVGAGI (reference sequence). The ends were cut back, 5 bases at V and 0 bases at J, with 11 bases in the middle. The CDR3 region is CASSPRRSSYNEQFF. The CDR3 DNA sequence: TGTGCCAGCAGTCCAAGGAGGAGCTCCTACAATGAGCAGTTCTTC.

This clonotype has at least ten counts. The V gene is TRBV28, the J gene TRBJ1-5, with D possibly TRBD1 on 5 matching bases. The CDR3 has 18 amino acids. The V gene's germline CDR1 is MDHEN and CDR2 SYDVKM. With 1 base removed from V and 1 base from J, the gap between germline ends came to 17 bases. DNA for the CDR3: TGTGCCAGCAGTTTATTGAACTCGGGGGTAGGGAGCAATCAGCCCCAGCATTTT. This codes for CASSLLNSGVGSNQPQHF.